The source of this T cell receptor (beta chain) is a study of blood T cell repertoires in COVID-19 (dated by TCRdb to 2019 to 2021). As for the study more broadly: The collaborator samples originated in the United States, Italy and Spain and spanned the acute and convalescent phases of COVID-19. The material from the prospective study consisted of cDNA or gDNA derived from T cells, B-cell-depleted T cells, or PBMCs. Subjects who had been exposed to COVID-19, were actively infected with it, or had recovered from it provided the deeply sampled blood TCRbeta repertoires that made up the dataset. The repertoires were released in a freely available public database intended as a resource for research on the immune response to SARS-CoV-2. Samples came from the ongoing ImmuneRACE study (first 160 participants) plus 1,254 subjects from 6 global collaborators. Sample metadata almost always included a de-identified subject ID, COVID-19 status, age in years and sex. Where available, HLA class I and class II types were taken from metadata supplied by the sample provider and were not determined by assay-based typing.

Per the germline V gene (reference sequence), PRHDT is the CDR1 and FYEKMQ is the CDR2. The CDR3 spans 14 residues, from the cysteine through the phenylalanine. CDR3 DNA is the only sequence kept; it has 42 bases, read in frame from the first base. V is cut by 3 bases and J by 6 bases, and the space between the germline ends is 15 bases. The immunoSEQ Assay, a bias-controlled multiplex PCR, was used to amplify TCRbeta CDR3 regions from genomic DNA. The paper's processing steps were these. Within the assay, amplification of reference gene primers was used to estimate how many nucleated cells each sample contained. To quantify the absolute abundance of each unique TCRbeta CDR3 rearrangement, sequence reads were collapsed and filtered. For each sample, productive Simpson clonality was calculated as the square root of Simpson's diversity index over productive rearrangements. TCRdb retrieved this table from immuneACCESS and kept in-frame rearrangements only. Not all clones are present; in checked studies, unresolved V genes account for under half, and no reason is known for the remainder. For V, J and clone size, that table is used; D and trimming come from the DNA. In all, the sample holds hundreds of thousands of clones, and about 90% of those were seen once. The ten largest clones take up 1.5% of the sample.

Results the study describes overall, beyond this receptor: The quantity of clinical and demographic metadata differed by source and by participant and was supplied without curation.

On this clone: What this receptor recognizes is not known. No base-level quality is on record; no much larger clone is a single base apart.

Samples from volunteer blood donors who had recovered from COVID-19 were contributed by a second Seattle source. Each collaborating institution followed its own protocols to collect whole blood in K2EDTA tubes. For TCRbeta analysis, collaborator samples were shipped as frozen whole blood, as isolated PBMCs, or as DNA extracted from either sample type. The sequence came from a woman aged 40 to 49 who had recovered from COVID-19. Sequencing used peripheral blood. Recombination connected TRBV13 to TRBJ2-7, and the D gene may be TRBD1, 5 bases matching. Here is the DNA: TGTGCCAGCAGCTTTTCGCAGGGTTATGGCGAGCAGTACTTC. Translated, it reads CASSFSQGYGEQYF. When the CDR3 is completed using the reference TRBV13 and TRBJ2-7 genes on either side, the full variable domain is AAGVIQSPRHLIKEKRETATLKCYPIPRHDTVYWYQQGPGQDPQFLISFYEKMQSDKGSIPDRFSAQQFSDYHSELNMSSLELGDSALYFCASSFSQGYGEQYFGPGTRLTVT.